The present entry profiles one TCR beta chain with its context. Which antigen it targets is not known. Per-base qualities were not stored, and no clone one base away is much larger. TCRbeta CDR3 regions were amplified from genomic DNA using the immunoSEQ Assay, a bias-controlled multiplex PCR. As for how the authors treated the data: Within the assay, amplification of reference gene primers was used to estimate how many nucleated cells each sample contained. Sequence reads were collapsed and filtered to measure the absolute abundance of every unique TCRbeta CDR3 rearrangement. For each sample, productive Simpson clonality was calculated by taking the square root of Simpson's diversity index across productive rearrangements. TCRdb stores this immuneACCESS table with in-frame sequences only. Part of the clones is absent; in the studies checked, under half of the shortfall reflects unresolved V genes, and no reason is known for the rest. V, J and clone size reflect that table, while D and trimming were determined from the DNA. In all, the sample holds about 70,000 clones, and 75% to 90% of those were seen once. In total, the top ten clones hold more than 4.5% of the sample.

Collaborating institutions collected whole blood in K2EDTA tubes following their own protocols. For TCRbeta analysis, collaborators shipped samples in one of three forms: frozen whole blood, isolated PBMCs, or DNA extracted from either of those sample types. Compared with germline, V lacks 5 bases and J lacks 8 bases; bases without a gene match: 11. The CDR3 contains 15 residues, cysteine and phenylalanine counted. The DNA shown is the 45-base CDR3, in frame from base 1. Taken from the germline V gene (reference sequence), the CDR1 and CDR2 loops are SEHNR and FQNEAQ. The entry originates in a study of blood T cell repertoires in COVID-19 (dated by TCRdb to 2018 to 2021). Some background on the complete study: Samples from collaborators originated in the United States, Italy and Spain and spanned both the acute and convalescent phases of COVID-19. The repertoires were released in a freely available public database intended as a resource for research on the immune response to SARS-CoV-2. Where available, HLA class I and class II types were obtained from metadata supplied by the sample provider rather than from assay-based typing. Sample metadata almost always included a de-identified subject ID, COVID-19 status, age in years and sex. The samples were drawn from the first 160 participants of the ongoing ImmuneRACE study and from 1,254 subjects provided by 6 global collaborators. The dataset comprised deeply sampled blood TCRbeta repertoires from subjects exposed to, actively infected with, or recovered from COVID-19. The prospective study material was composed of cDNA or gDNA derived from T cells, B-cell-depleted T cells, or PBMCs.

Overall study results and their limits: Clinical and demographic metadata were provided uncurated, with the amount varying by source and participant.

This receptor was taken from a middle-aged man with active COVID-19. Recombination linked TRBV7-9 to TRBJ2-4, with 8 bases in between that match TRBD1. The sample taken for sequencing was peripheral blood. The nucleotide sequence reads TGTGCCAGCAGCCGACAGACAGGGGTTGGTGACATTCAGTACTTC. Its coded protein is CASSRQTGVGDIQYF.